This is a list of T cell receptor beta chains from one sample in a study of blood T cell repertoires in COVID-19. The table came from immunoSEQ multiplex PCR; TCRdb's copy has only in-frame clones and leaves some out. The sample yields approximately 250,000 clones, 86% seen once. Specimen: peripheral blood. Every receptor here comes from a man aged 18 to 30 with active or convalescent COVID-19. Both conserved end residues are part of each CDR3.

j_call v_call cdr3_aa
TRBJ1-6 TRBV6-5 CASNLDTSYSPLHF
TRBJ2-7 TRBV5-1 CASSLAGTGDEQYF
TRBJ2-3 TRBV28 CASSLLDRADTDTQYF
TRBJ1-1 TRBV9 CASSVGSLGQYTEAFF
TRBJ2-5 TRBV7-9 CASSLSGGALETQYF
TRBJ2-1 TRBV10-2 CASRTYNEQFF
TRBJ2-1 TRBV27 CATSTGGGTRGYNEQFF
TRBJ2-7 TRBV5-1 CASSLNRGGFDEQYF
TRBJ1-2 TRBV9 CASSGEQGRVRGYTF
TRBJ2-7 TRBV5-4 CASSSSYEQYF
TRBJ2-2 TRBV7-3 CASSLLANTGELFF
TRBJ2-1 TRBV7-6 CASSLAGLAGGANEQFF
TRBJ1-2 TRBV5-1 CASSADSYGYTF
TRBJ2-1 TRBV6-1 CASSETSSTYNEQFF
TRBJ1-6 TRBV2 CASTPRGGRISPLHF
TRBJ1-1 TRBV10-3 CAINGGQGETEAFF
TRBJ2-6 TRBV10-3 CAISGSGANVLTF